A single sample is the source of the 6 T cell receptor beta chains below, sequenced in a study of T cell repertoires in cytomegalovirus infection. TCRdb re-called the reads through MiXCR, storing one row per CDR3 protein. This table holds fewer than 400,000 distinct CDR3 sequences, about a sixth found once. Sequenced: PBMCs. The source of these receptors is a human donor in good health (CMV status not recorded). Some clones in this sample may be carry-over from other donors' samples.

V is TRBV24-1 and J is TRBJ2-1, with D possibly matching TRBD2 (5 bases). CDR3 length equals 19 residues. Trimming cost V 4 bases and J 5 bases, with 26 bases left between them. Germline loops: CDR1 KGHDR, CDR2 SFDVKD. The CDR3 nucleotides are TGTGCCACCAGTGACCTCTTCCTGCGACTATCCCTTCCACACAATGAGCAGTTCTTC. It yields the protein CATSDLFLRLSLPHNEQFF.

This chain links TRBV4-1 with TRBJ1-4; D is undetermined. This CDR3 spans 14 amino acids. V was shortened by 4 bases and J by 5 bases, with 11 bases between the two germline ends. Germline CDR1 is MGHRA and CDR2 is YSYEKL. Here the CDR3 reads CASSRPDGNEKLFF. The DNA for the CDR3 is TGCGCCAGCAGCCGACCCGATGGGAATGAAAAACTGTTTTTT.

The J gene is TRBJ2-1, the V gene TRBV12-3 or TRBV12-4, with D unclear. This CDR3 spans 17 amino acids. Trimming left V 5 bases short and J 3 bases short, with 20 bases between. The CDR3 sequence: CASSPPAAAGVYNEQFF. In DNA, the CDR3 is TGTGCCAGCAGTCCCCCGGCTGCAGCAGGAGTCTACAATGAGCAGTTCTTC.

The table lists this clonotype with a few counts. V and J are TRBV4-3 and TRBJ2-5; D ambiguous. The CDR3 spans 13 residues. Deletions cut 1 base from V and 5 bases from J, with 8 bases between. The germline V gene encodes CDR1 LGHNA and CDR2 YSLEER. CDR3 protein: CASSQVYSETQYF. The CDR3 DNA follows: TGCGCCAGCAGCCAAGTCTACTCGGAGACCCAGTACTTC.

This clonotype was seen many times. V and J are TRBV12-3 or TRBV12-4 and TRBJ2-3, with 7 bases lining up with TRBD2. The CDR3 runs 15 residues. Germline trimming cut 5 bases from V and 4 bases from J; bases unmatched to any gene: 9. DNA for the CDR3: TGTGCCAGCAGTCCGGGGGTCCGGGGGGCAGATACGCAGTATTTT. This codes for CASSPGVRGADTQYF.

This clonotype came up many times. The V call is TRBV7-2, the J call TRBJ2-5; 8 positions match TRBD2. V shed 5 bases and J 7 bases; nucleotides not matched to a gene: 9. Germline loops: CDR1 SGHTA, CDR2 FQGNSA. CDR3 size: 14 residues. CDR3 region: CASSRTSLSVTQYF. The CDR3 DNA follows: TGTGCCAGCAGCCGGACTAGCTTGTCGGTGACCCAGTACTTC.